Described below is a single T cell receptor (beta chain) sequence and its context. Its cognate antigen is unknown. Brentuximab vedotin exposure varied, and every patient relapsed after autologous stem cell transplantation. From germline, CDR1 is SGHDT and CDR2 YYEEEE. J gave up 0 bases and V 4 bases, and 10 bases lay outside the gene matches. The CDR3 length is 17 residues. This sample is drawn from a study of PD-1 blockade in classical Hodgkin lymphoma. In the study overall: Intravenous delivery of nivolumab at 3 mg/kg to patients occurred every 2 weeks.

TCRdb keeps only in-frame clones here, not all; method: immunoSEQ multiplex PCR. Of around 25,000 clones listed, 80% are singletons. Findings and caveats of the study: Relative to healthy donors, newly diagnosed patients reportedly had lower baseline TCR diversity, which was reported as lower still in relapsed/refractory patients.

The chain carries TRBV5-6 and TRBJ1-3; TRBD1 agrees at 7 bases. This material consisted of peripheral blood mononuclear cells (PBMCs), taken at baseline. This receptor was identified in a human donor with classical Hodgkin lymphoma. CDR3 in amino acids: CASSALQGIGSGNTIYF. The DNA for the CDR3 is TGTGCCAGCAGCGCGTTACAGGGGATTGGCTCTGGAAACACCATATATTTT.